The 13 T cell receptor beta chains below were found in one sample sequenced in a study of patients and donors after allogeneic stem cell transplantation (dated by TCRdb to about 2020). Library creation used RT-PCR. Sequencing relied on a NextSeq 550. TCRdb reprocessing: public reads trimmed at Q25 with fastp, clones called with MiXCR, in-frame beta chains kept. Rows are unified per CDR3 protein, each entry keeping the most common DNA and genes. This sample comprises approximately 170,000 distinct CDR3 sequences, nearly 25% of them detected only once. The ten biggest clones cover 25% to 30% of the sample. Sample: blood, either unsorted or a sorted T cell fraction (not recorded which). All receptors derive from a human donor who was either an allogeneic HSCT recipient or a stem cell or donor lymphocyte infusion donor (not recorded which). It is not recorded whose cells these are; they may come from a transplant donor.

The V and J genes are TRBV29-1 and TRBJ2-1; no definite D call. The CDR3 consists of 10 residues. Looked up from germline, CDR1 is SQVTM and CDR2 is ANQGSEA. V shed 7 bases and J shed 4 bases, with 5 bases lying between them. CDR3 sequence (DNA): TGCAGCGGACGGTACAATGAGCAGTTCTTC. Translation: CSGRYNEQFF.

V and J are TRBV4-3 and TRBJ1-1; D is unresolved. V was shortened by 0 bases and J by 2 bases, with 25 bases between the two germline ends. Germline V CDR1 and CDR2: LGHNA, YSLEER. The CDR3 has 20 residues. The CDR3 is CASSQDDPREIGRRNTEAFF. CDR3 nucleotide sequence: TGCGCCAGCAGCCAAGATGACCCTAGGGAAATTGGTAGACGAAACACTGAAGCTTTCTTT.

This clonotype came up a few times. The rearrangement joins TRBV11-2 to TRBJ2-1; TRBD1 matches at 9 bases. This CDR3 is 17 amino acids long. V shed 2 bases and J 7 bases; nucleotides not matched to a gene: 12. Germline V gene lookup returns CDR1 SGHAT and CDR2 FQNNGV. CDR3 nucleotides: TGTGCCAGCAGCTTATTCCTCCGGGACAGGGAGTGGAATGAGCAGTTCTTC. Encoded protein: CASSLFLRDREWNEQFF.

The CDR3: CASSTRGTEETQYF. In DNA, the CDR3 is TGTGCCAGCAGTACTAGGGGGACAGAGGAGACCCAGTACTTC. This chain links TRBV2 with TRBJ2-5; 7 nucleotides line up with TRBD1. The J segment lost 5 bases and the V segment lost 5 bases, leaving 8 bases of the junction unmatched. This CDR3 is built from 14 residues. From germline, CDR1 is SNHLY and CDR2 FYNNEI.

This chain links TRBV12-3 or TRBV12-4 with TRBJ2-1; no clear D gene. The CDR3 length is 14 residues. Trimming removed 6 bases at V and 5 bases at J, with 14 bases between. DNA for the CDR3: TGTGCCAGCAGGGCATTTACCGCCCACAATGAGCAGTTCTTC. It encodes CASRAFTAHNEQFF.

This clonotype was recorded a few times. The J gene is TRBJ2-7, the V gene TRBV10-3; 7 positions match TRBD2. The CDR3 covers 12 residues. The germline V gene has CDR1 ENHRY and CDR2 SYGVKD. With V trimmed by 8 bases and J by 6 bases, 7 bases remained unmatched. In DNA form, the CDR3 reads TGTGCCATCCGGGTTGCTAGCGGCGAGCAGTACTTC. It codes for CAIRVASGEQYF.

The genes are TRBV7-2 and TRBJ2-2; tentative D call: TRBD2 (6 bases). Trimming left V 5 bases short and J 7 bases short, with 14 bases between. CDR1 is SGHTA and CDR2 is FQGNSA in the germline V gene. The CDR3 runs to 14 residues. The DNA of the CDR3 is TGTGCCAGCAGCCCAGGGACTTCACACGGGGAGCTGTTTTTT. It yields the protein CASSPGTSHGELFF. The full variable domain, rest sourced from reference TRBV7-2 and TRBJ2-2, is GAGVSQSPSNKVTEKGKDVELRCDPISGHTALYWYRQSLGQGLEFLIYFQGNSAPDKSGLPSDRFSAERTGGSVSTLTIQRTQQEDSAVYLCASSPGTSHGELFFGEGSRLTVL.

This clonotype has just a few counts. This rearrangement joins TRBV27 to TRBJ2-7, with TRBD1 matching over 9 bases. This CDR3 is built from 14 residues. Germline V CDR1 and CDR2: MNHEY, SMNVEV (reference sequence). V trimming: 8 bases; J trimming: 1 base; junction bases outside the gene matches: 6. The CDR3 reads CASEPGTGSYEQYF. The CDR3 bases are TGTGCCAGCGAACCCGGGACAGGGTCCTACGAGCAGTACTTC.

The V and J genes are TRBV5-1 and TRBJ1-4; weak D call: TRBD1 (6 bases). Trimming cost V 4 bases and J 5 bases, with 30 bases left between them. The CDR3 is 20 residues long. Germline-derived CDR1 and CDR2 are SGHRS and YFSETQ. For the CDR3, the DNA is TGCGCCAGCAGCCTCCACCCGACAGGAGCAATAGCGGACTCAAATGAAAAACTGTTTTTT. Its protein is CASSLHPTGAIADSNEKLFF.

This clonotype was picked up a small number of times. The chain uses TRBV12-3 or TRBV12-4 and TRBJ2-1; D is tentatively TRBD1 or TRBD2 (5 bases each). Trimming took off 4 bases at V and 1 base at J, with 11 bases between the two ends. This CDR3 has 15 residues. The CDR3 sequence is CASSSRGASYNEQFF. The CDR3 region has the DNA TGTGCCAGCAGTTCCCGGGGCGCATCCTACAATGAGCAGTTCTTC.

This clonotype was observed many times. The V call is TRBV29-1, the J call TRBJ1-2; a weak D match, TRBD1 (5 bases). The V gene lost 3 bases and the J gene lost 7 bases, with 9 bases spanning the gap. Germline V gene lookup returns CDR1 SQVTM and CDR2 ANQGSEA. There are 11 residues in the CDR3. The CDR3 spells CSVDQGSGYTF. DNA of the CDR3: TGCAGCGTTGACCAGGGTTCTGGCTACACCTTC.

This clonotype was observed a few times. The CDR3 loop is CASSSAGYEQYF. The CDR3 region has the DNA TGCGCCAGCAGCTCCGCAGGTTACGAGCAGTACTTC. The chain links TRBV5-1 to TRBJ2-7; D gene unclear. The germline V and J ends were trimmed by 3 bases and 4 bases, with 8 bases remaining between them. The CDR3 covers 12 residues. Germline CDR1 SGHRS, CDR2 YFSETQ.

A few counts support this clonotype. The genes are TRBV12-3 or TRBV12-4 and TRBJ2-7, with TRBD2 as a possible D gene (7 bases). Trimming cost V 7 bases and J 3 bases, with 19 bases left between them. The CDR3 has 15 residues. The chain's CDR3 is CASTKGGGLHYEQYF. Here the CDR3 DNA reads TGTGCCAGCACTAAAGGCGGGGGCCTTCACTACGAGCAGTACTTC.